Listed below are T cell receptor beta chains from one sample, sequenced in a study of T cells in Graves' hyperthyroidism and ophthalmopathy. TCRdb called the multiplex PCR reads again in MiXCR, with one record for every CDR3 protein. The data show about 520,000 distinct CDR3 sequences, roughly a quarter seen once. The sequencing input was blood. Receptors originate from a woman between 25 and 40 years old with Graves' ophthalmopathy. Each CDR3 is given with its conserved first and last residue. D genes are given only for firm matches. The listing skips clone size in some rows; elsewhere it reads once, few, many or a size class.

cdr3_nt cdr3_aa j_call clone_size d_call v_call
TGTGCCTGGAGTTCCGGGAGGGAGCAGTACTTC CAWSSGREQYF TRBJ2-7 NA TRBD2 TRBV30
TGTGCCATCAGTGAAGAGGGAAGGGCCACTGAAGCTTTCTTT CAISEEGRATEAFF TRBJ1-1 NA NA TRBV10-3
TGTGCCAGCAGTTTTTCCATACTACAGCCCCAGCATTTT CASSFSILQPQHF TRBJ1-5 many NA TRBV6-5
TGTGCCAGCAGCCCTTTTGCGGGTACGACTGAAGCTTTCTTT CASSPFAGTTEAFF TRBJ1-1 NA NA TRBV27
TGTGCCATCAGACCCGGGACTAGCGGGAGTGTTTACGAGCAGTACTTC CAIRPGTSGSVYEQYF TRBJ2-7 NA TRBD2 TRBV10-3
TGTGCCAGCTCCAACCCGACAGAGAGCTCCTACGAGCAGTACTTC CASSNPTESSYEQYF TRBJ2-7 NA NA TRBV18
TGTGCCAGCAGTGGAAGGACTTCATACGAGCAGTACTTC CASSGRTSYEQYF TRBJ2-7 many NA TRBV6-1
TGTGCCAGCACGACAGGCGACCTCTACGAGCAGTACTTC CASTTGDLYEQYF TRBJ2-7 NA NA TRBV6-2/TRBV6-3
TGCGCCAGCAGCCAAGAGCAGTCCATTAACACTGAAGCTTTCTTT CASSQEQSINTEAFF TRBJ1-1 many NA TRBV4-1
TGTGCCAGTAGTATAGCTACGGGGGCACGGTATGGCTACACCTTC CASSIATGARYGYTF TRBJ1-2 few NA TRBV19
TGTGCCAGCAGCCAAGCTGGGCGTTTTGAAGCTTTCTTT CASSQAGRFEAFF TRBJ1-1 few NA TRBV4-2
TGTGTCACCAGTGATTTGGGGACGGCTTTCTTT CVTSDLGTAFF TRBJ1-1 many NA TRBV24-1
TGTGCCAGCAGTTCCTACTCTAGCGTGTCCTACGAGCAGTACTTC CASSSYSSVSYEQYF TRBJ2-7 many NA TRBV6-2/TRBV6-3
TGTGCCAGCAGTCTCAGGGGGGTGAACACCGGGGAGCTGTTTTTT CASSLRGVNTGELFF TRBJ2-2 many NA TRBV12-3/TRBV12-4
TGTGCCATCAGTGAGGCAAATACAGGGGACGAGCAGTACTTC CAISEANTGDEQYF TRBJ2-7 many TRBD1 TRBV10-3
TGTGCCAGCAGCTTAGTTAAGGGTCGAAGCTCCTACGAGCAGTACTTC CASSLVKGRSSYEQYF TRBJ2-7 NA NA TRBV11-2
TGTGCCAGCACCCCCCGCCTGGGGAGCTCGAACACTGAAGCTTTCTTT CASTPRLGSSNTEAFF TRBJ1-1 NA NA TRBV28
TGTGCCAGCAGTTTACCACAGGGGCTCACAGATACGCAGTATTTT CASSLPQGLTDTQYF TRBJ2-3 NA TRBD1 TRBV28
TGTGCCAGTAGTGGAACCGGATTCTACACCTTC CASSGTGFYTF TRBJ1-2 many NA TRBV19
TGTGCCAGCAGCCAGGACTACCCTGGGGGGGAGACCCAGTACTTC CASSQDYPGGETQYF TRBJ2-5 NA NA TRBV6-2/TRBV6-3
TGTGCCAGCGGTAGGGAAGCCTATGGCTACACCTTC CASGREAYGYTF TRBJ1-2 NA NA TRBV2
TGTGCCAGCAGCACCTCTCGACAGGGGGGCAATCAGCCCCAGCATTTT CASSTSRQGGNQPQHF TRBJ1-5 many TRBD1 TRBV7-3
TGTGCCAGCAGTTCTACGCGCCTTAGACAGGGTGCCAAAAACATTCAGTACTTC CASSSTRLRQGAKNIQYF TRBJ2-4 many TRBD1 TRBV28
TGTGCCAGCAGTTCCGGGACAGGCGTCAACGAGCAGTACTTC CASSSGTGVNEQYF TRBJ2-7 many TRBD1 TRBV27
TGTGCCAGCAGCCCCGTCGGGGACGGGAAAGAGACCCAGTACTTC CASSPVGDGKETQYF TRBJ2-5 NA NA TRBV7-3
TGTGCCAGCAGCCTATCCCTCACAAGGGGAGACGAGCAGTACTTC CASSLSLTRGDEQYF TRBJ2-7 many NA TRBV7-9
TGTGCCAGCAGTGAATTTGGGGGCGATCAAACTAACTATGGCTACACCTTC CASSEFGGDQTNYGYTF TRBJ1-2 NA NA TRBV25-1
TGTGCCAGCAGTTTTACGACAAACTATGGCTACACCTTC CASSFTTNYGYTF TRBJ1-2 many NA TRBV12-3/TRBV12-4
TGTGCCAGCAGTTACTCAATTCGAGCGGGACAGGGGGCAGGTCAGCCCCAGCATTTT CASSYSIRAGQGAGQPQHF TRBJ1-5 NA TRBD1 TRBV6-2/TRBV6-3
TGCGCCAGCAGCGAAGAGAGGGCCAGGGGGTCGGATGGCTACACCTTC CASSEERARGSDGYTF TRBJ1-2 once TRBD1 TRBV4-1
TGTGCCAGCAGCTCGCCAACCGGGGGGGCAGACTACGAGCAGTACTTC CASSSPTGGADYEQYF TRBJ2-7 many TRBD2 TRBV7-6
TGTGCCAGCAGTGTTACAGGGATAACTGAAGCTTTCTTT CASSVTGITEAFF TRBJ1-1 many NA TRBV25-1
TGCGCCAGCAGCCAGAACGTTGCGGACACGGGAAATTCCCAGCATTTT CASSQNVADTGNSQHF TRBJ1-5 few NA TRBV4-1
TGTGCCAGCAGCTTACAGGGTAGCAATCAGCCCCAGCATTTT CASSLQGSNQPQHF TRBJ1-5 many NA TRBV12-3/TRBV12-4
TGTGCCAGCAGCTGGACCGGGACAGGGGGCGCCGAGCAGTACTTC CASSWTGTGGAEQYF TRBJ2-7 few TRBD1 TRBV7-2
TGTGCCAGCAGCTTAGCGGTAATAGCGGGGGGGCCCTACGAGCAGTACTTC CASSLAVIAGGPYEQYF TRBJ2-7 many TRBD2 TRBV7-2
TGTGCCAGCAGCCTCCCGGACACTGAAGCTTTCTTT CASSLPDTEAFF TRBJ1-1 many NA TRBV3-1
TGCAGCGTTGTCCACCCAAGCAACACTGAAGCTTTCTTT CSVVHPSNTEAFF TRBJ1-1 many NA TRBV29-1
TGTGCCAGTAGCAGGGGAGGGCCTCAAGAGACCCAGTACTTC CASSRGGPQETQYF TRBJ2-5 NA NA TRBV19
TGTGCCAGCAGGGGACCGGGACAGGGGGCGGTTGGGGCGGGCTACACCTTC CASRGPGQGAVGAGYTF TRBJ1-2 many TRBD1 TRBV6-5
TGTGCCAGTAGTAGCGTGAGGGCTGAAGCTTTCTTT CASSSVRAEAFF TRBJ1-1 NA NA TRBV19
TGTGCCAGCAGGGACAGGGTCAACTCCTACGAGCAGTACTTC CASRDRVNSYEQYF TRBJ2-7 few TRBD1 TRBV6-1
TGCGCCAGCAGCCAAGATGAAAATCAGCCCCAGCATTTT CASSQDENQPQHF TRBJ1-5 many NA TRBV4-3
TGTGCCAGCAGCTTAGGCCGGATGCGGAACCGGTCCTACGAGCAGTACTTC CASSLGRMRNRSYEQYF TRBJ2-7 many NA TRBV11-2
TGTGCCAGCAGCCCCCGCCGGGGGCGGGCTTCCTACGAGCAGTACTTC CASSPRRGRASYEQYF TRBJ2-7 many NA TRBV7-2
TGTGCCTGGAGCCTAACCCCCGGGAGGGCTGAAGCTTTCTTT CAWSLTPGRAEAFF TRBJ1-1 few NA TRBV30
TGTGCCAGCAGTCTAGAGAACACCGGGGAGCTGTGTTTT CASSLENTGELCF TRBJ2-2 NA NA TRBV10-3
TGTGCCAGCAGCGGACAGGGTTCCCCAATCTACGAGCAGTACTTC CASSGQGSPIYEQYF TRBJ2-7 NA TRBD1 TRBV12-3/TRBV12-4
TGTGCCAGCAGTGGGCCAGGGGGAGATCAGCCCCAGCATTTT CASSGPGGDQPQHF TRBJ1-5 few TRBD1 TRBV2
TGCAGTGCGTCGCCAAACCGGGATACCTATAGCAATCAGCCCCAGCATTTT CSASPNRDTYSNQPQHF TRBJ1-5 many NA TRBV20-1
TGTGCCAGCAGTGAATGGAATGAGCAGTTCTTC CASSEWNEQFF TRBJ2-1 few NA TRBV2
TGCGCCAGCAGCCAATTAAGTCCAGGGCCCACCGGGGAGCTGTTTTTT CASSQLSPGPTGELFF TRBJ2-2 NA NA TRBV14
TGTGCCAGCAGCTTATGGGGCGGGGTAAGCTCCTACGAGCAGTACTTC CASSLWGGVSSYEQYF TRBJ2-7 NA NA TRBV11-2
TGTGCCAGCAGCCCAGCATTTTTGAGGGCCGCTAACACTGAAGCTTTCTTT CASSPAFLRAANTEAFF TRBJ1-1 many NA TRBV11-2
TGTGCCAGCAGCTTCCGGGACAGGGCCCTGTATGGCTACACCTTC CASSFRDRALYGYTF TRBJ1-2 many TRBD1 TRBV7-2
TGCAGCGGGCGGGCAGGGGGAGGGGAGACTGAAGCTTTCTTT CSGRAGGGETEAFF TRBJ1-1 many TRBD1 TRBV29-1